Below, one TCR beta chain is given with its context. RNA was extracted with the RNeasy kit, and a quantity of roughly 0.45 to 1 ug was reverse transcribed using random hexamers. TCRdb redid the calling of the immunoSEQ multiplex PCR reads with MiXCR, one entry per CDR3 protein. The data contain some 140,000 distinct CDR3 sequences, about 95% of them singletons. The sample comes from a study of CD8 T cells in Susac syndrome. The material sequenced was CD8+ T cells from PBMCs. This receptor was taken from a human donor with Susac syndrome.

CDR3 coding DNA: TGTGCCATCCCGTCGGTGCGGGAAAGGTCTGAGCAGTTCTTC. Translated: CAIPSVRERSEQFF. This chain joins TRBV27 and TRBJ2-1; TRBD2 might be the D (6 bases). Deletions cut 10 bases from V and 9 bases from J, with 22 bases between. CDR1 is MNHEY and CDR2 is SMNVEV in the germline V gene (reference sequence). The CDR3 runs to 14 residues.